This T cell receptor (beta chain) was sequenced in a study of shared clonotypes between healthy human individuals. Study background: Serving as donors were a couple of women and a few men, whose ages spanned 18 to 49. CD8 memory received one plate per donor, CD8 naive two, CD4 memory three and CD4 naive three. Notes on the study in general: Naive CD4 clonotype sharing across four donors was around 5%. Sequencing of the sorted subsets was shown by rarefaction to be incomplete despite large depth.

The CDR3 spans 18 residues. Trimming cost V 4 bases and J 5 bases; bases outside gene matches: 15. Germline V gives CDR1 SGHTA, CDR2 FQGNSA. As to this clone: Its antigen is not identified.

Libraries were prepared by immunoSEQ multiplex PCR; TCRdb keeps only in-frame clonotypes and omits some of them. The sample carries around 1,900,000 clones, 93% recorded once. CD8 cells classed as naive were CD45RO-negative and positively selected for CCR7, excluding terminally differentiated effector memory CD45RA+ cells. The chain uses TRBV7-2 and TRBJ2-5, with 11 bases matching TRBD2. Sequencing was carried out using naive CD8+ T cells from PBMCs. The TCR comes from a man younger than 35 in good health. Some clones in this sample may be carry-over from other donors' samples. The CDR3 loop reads CASSSHRTGLAGWETQYF. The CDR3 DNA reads TGTGCCAGCAGCTCTCACCGAACTGGACTAGCGGGTTGGGAGACCCAGTACTTC. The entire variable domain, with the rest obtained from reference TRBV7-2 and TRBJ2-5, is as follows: GAGVSQSPSNKVTEKGKDVELRCDPISGHTALYWYRQSLGQGLEFLIYFQGNSAPDKSGLPSDRFSAERTGGSVSTLTIQRTQQEDSAVYLCASSSHRTGLAGWETQYFGPGTRLLVL.